Listed below are T cell receptor beta chains from one sample, sequenced in a study of blood T cell repertoires in COVID-19. TCRdb's copy holds only in-frame clones and misses some; the assay was immunoSEQ multiplex PCR. The repertoire includes about 220,000 clones, about nine tenths of them detected once, and 2.2% sits in the top ten. The sequenced material came from peripheral blood. These receptor sequences come from a man aged 30-40 years who had recovered from COVID-19. Each CDR3 is given with its conserved first and last residue. A D gene is named only where the DNA matches it firmly. For some rows the clone size is stated as once, few or many, or as a class when expanded; others skip it.

j_gene: TRBJ2-5; len: 16; v_gene: TRBV24-1; d_gene: TRBD2; abundance: .; CDR3aa: CATSDLSSGAEETQYF; CDR3nt: TGTGCCACCAGTGATTTGAGTAGCGGGGCGGAAGAGACCCAGTACTTC
j_gene: TRBJ2-1; len: 12; v_gene: TRBV7-2; d_gene: .; abundance: .; CDR3aa: CATTVWGDEQFF; CDR3nt: TGTGCCACTACGGTCTGGGGGGATGAGCAGTTCTTC
j_gene: TRBJ1-2; len: 15; v_gene: TRBV7-2; d_gene: .; abundance: .; CDR3aa: CASTPLADTYYGYTF; CDR3nt: TGTGCCAGCACCCCGCTGGCAGATACCTACTATGGCTACACCTTC
j_gene: TRBJ2-2; len: 13; v_gene: TRBV7-2; d_gene: .; abundance: .; CDR3aa: CASSLSVNGELFF; CDR3nt: TGTGCCAGCAGCCTTAGTGTGAACGGGGAGCTGTTTTTT
j_gene: TRBJ1-5; len: 14; v_gene: TRBV6-5; d_gene: TRBD1; abundance: .; CDR3aa: CASSYRTGQGPQHF; CDR3nt: TGTGCCAGCAGTTACCGGACAGGGCAGGGGCCCCAGCATTTT
j_gene: TRBJ1-1; len: 15; v_gene: TRBV19; d_gene: TRBD1; abundance: .; CDR3aa: CASSIRRTGRTEAFF; CDR3nt: TGTGCCAGTAGTATACGTAGGACAGGGCGGACTGAAGCTTTCTTT
j_gene: TRBJ2-1; len: 14; v_gene: TRBV5-1; d_gene: TRBD2; abundance: .; CDR3aa: CASSFERGRVEQFF; CDR3nt: TGCGCCAGCAGCTTTGAACGGGGGAGGGTAGAGCAGTTCTTC
j_gene: TRBJ1-1; len: 14; v_gene: TRBV29-1; d_gene: TRBD1; abundance: few; CDR3aa: CSAGGRVGNTEAFF; CDR3nt: TGCAGCGCAGGGGGCCGGGTTGGGAACACTGAAGCTTTCTTT
j_gene: TRBJ2-3; len: 16; v_gene: TRBV5-1; d_gene: TRBD2; abundance: few; CDR3aa: CASSFGTSGGKDTQYF; CDR3nt: TGCGCCAGCAGCTTCGGGACTAGCGGGGGGAAAGATACGCAGTATTTT
j_gene: TRBJ1-5; len: 12; v_gene: TRBV21-1; d_gene: .; abundance: .; CDR3aa: CASSNRVQPQHF; CDR3nt: TGTGCCAGCAGCAACAGGGTACAGCCCCAGCATTTT
j_gene: TRBJ1-3; len: 17; v_gene: TRBV5-1; d_gene: TRBD1; abundance: .; CDR3aa: CASSSSPGGPSGNTIYF; CDR3nt: TGCGCCAGCAGCTCAAGCCCAGGGGGTCCCTCTGGAAACACCATATATTTT
j_gene: TRBJ1-5; len: 15; v_gene: TRBV2; d_gene: .; abundance: .; CDR3aa: CASRLLTRGNQPQHF; CDR3nt: TGTGCCAGCAGGTTGTTGACCCGGGGCAATCAGCCCCAGCATTTT
j_gene: TRBJ2-7; len: 15; v_gene: TRBV7-8; d_gene: .; abundance: few; CDR3aa: CASSLEGTISYEQYF; CDR3nt: TGTGCCAGCAGCTTAGAAGGGACAATCTCCTACGAGCAGTACTTC
j_gene: TRBJ1-1; len: 13; v_gene: TRBV3-1/TRBV3-2; d_gene: .; abundance: .; CDR3aa: CASSPRGDTEAFF; CDR3nt: TGTGCCAGCAGCCCCCGCGGAGACACTGAAGCTTTCTTT
j_gene: TRBJ1-2; len: 13; v_gene: TRBV19; d_gene: .; abundance: few; CDR3aa: CASSEGTDYGYTF; CDR3nt: TGTGCCAGTAGTGAGGGCACGGATTATGGCTACACCTTC
j_gene: TRBJ1-1; len: 15; v_gene: TRBV27; d_gene: TRBD1; abundance: .; CDR3aa: CASGDRGLMNTEAFF; CDR3nt: TGTGCCAGCGGGGACAGGGGACTAATGAACACTGAAGCTTTCTTT
j_gene: TRBJ1-2; len: 16; v_gene: TRBV6-5; d_gene: TRBD1; abundance: .; CDR3aa: CASSWDPTTGHYGYTF; CDR3nt: TGTGCCAGCAGTTGGGATCCTACGACAGGGCATTATGGCTACACCTTC
j_gene: TRBJ1-1; len: 14; v_gene: TRBV5-6; d_gene: TRBD1; abundance: .; CDR3aa: CASSFGAGGSEAFF; CDR3nt: TGTGCCAGCAGCTTCGGGGCAGGGGGCTCTGAAGCTTTCTTT
j_gene: TRBJ1-1; len: 12; v_gene: TRBV12-3/TRBV12-4; d_gene: .; abundance: .; CDR3aa: CASSLISGEAFF; CDR3nt: TGTGCCAGCAGTTTAATATCGGGAGAAGCTTTCTTT
j_gene: TRBJ2-2; len: 14; v_gene: TRBV25-1; d_gene: TRBD1; abundance: .; CDR3aa: CASRRTGNTGELFF; CDR3nt: TGTGCCAGCAGACGGACAGGGAACACCGGGGAGCTGTTTTTT
j_gene: TRBJ2-7; len: 12; v_gene: TRBV11-3; d_gene: .; abundance: .; CDR3aa: CASSLQEDEQYF; CDR3nt: TGTGCCAGCAGCTTGCAGGAGGACGAGCAGTACTTC
j_gene: TRBJ1-1; len: 13; v_gene: TRBV5-4; d_gene: .; abundance: .; CDR3aa: CASSLGENTEAFF; CDR3nt: TGTGCCAGCAGCTTAGGGGAGAACACTGAAGCTTTCTTT
j_gene: TRBJ2-7; len: 14; v_gene: TRBV3-1/TRBV3-2; d_gene: .; abundance: .; CDR3aa: CASSRAGSSYEQYF; CDR3nt: TGTGCCAGCAGCCGGGCGGGTAGCTCCTACGAGCAGTACTTC
j_gene: TRBJ2-3; len: 19; v_gene: TRBV9; d_gene: TRBD2; abundance: .; CDR3aa: CASSAPSGTSGGLTDTQYF; CDR3nt: TGTGCCAGCAGCGCCCCCTCGGGAACTAGCGGGGGACTAACAGATACGCAGTATTTT
j_gene: TRBJ1-3; len: 14; v_gene: TRBV18; d_gene: .; abundance: .; CDR3aa: CASSPPYRGNTIYF; CDR3nt: TGTGCCAGCTCACCACCGTACAGGGGAAACACCATATATTTT
j_gene: TRBJ2-5; len: 15; v_gene: TRBV9; d_gene: .; abundance: .; CDR3aa: CASSVSGEGQETQYF; CDR3nt: TGTGCCAGCAGCGTTTCGGGGGAAGGGCAAGAGACCCAGTACTTC
j_gene: TRBJ2-7; len: 15; v_gene: TRBV13; d_gene: .; abundance: .; CDR3aa: CASSLQQDYSYEQYF; CDR3nt: TGTGCCAGCAGCTTACAACAGGACTACTCCTACGAGCAGTACTTC
j_gene: TRBJ1-1; len: 14; v_gene: TRBV10-3; d_gene: .; abundance: few; CDR3aa: CAISEDNSNTEAFF; CDR3nt: TGTGCCATCAGTGAGGACAACTCGAACACTGAAGCTTTCTTT
j_gene: TRBJ1-4; len: 16; v_gene: TRBV6-6; d_gene: .; abundance: .; CDR3aa: CASSLPPGGTNEKLFF; CDR3nt: TGTGCCAGCAGTCTCCCCCCGGGGGGAACTAATGAAAAACTGTTTTTT
j_gene: TRBJ1-1; len: 15; v_gene: TRBV20-1; d_gene: .; abundance: .; CDR3aa: CSASTWPKRNTEAFF; CDR3nt: TGCAGTGCTAGTACATGGCCCAAACGGAACACTGAAGCTTTCTTT
j_gene: TRBJ1-3; len: 16; v_gene: TRBV5-1; d_gene: .; abundance: .; CDR3aa: CASSFTEIYSGNTIYF; CDR3nt: TGCGCCAGCAGCTTTACAGAGATCTACTCTGGAAACACCATATATTTT
j_gene: TRBJ1-1; len: 12; v_gene: TRBV11-2; d_gene: .; abundance: .; CDR3aa: CASPGGVTEAFF; CDR3nt: TGTGCCAGCCCCGGGGGGGTCACTGAAGCTTTCTTT
j_gene: TRBJ2-2; len: 15; v_gene: TRBV9; d_gene: .; abundance: .; CDR3aa: CASSVGRGNTGELFF; CDR3nt: TGTGCCAGCAGCGTAGGAAGGGGGAACACCGGGGAGCTGTTTTTT
j_gene: TRBJ1-4; len: 14; v_gene: TRBV10-3; d_gene: TRBD1; abundance: .; CDR3aa: CAIRPQGDNEKLFF; CDR3nt: TGTGCCATCAGACCACAGGGGGACAATGAAAAACTGTTTTTT
j_gene: TRBJ1-3; len: 13; v_gene: TRBV7-2; d_gene: .; abundance: .; CDR3aa: CASSTNYGNTIYF; CDR3nt: TGTGCCAGCAGCACCAACTACGGAAACACCATATATTTT
j_gene: TRBJ2-5; len: 17; v_gene: TRBV6-1; d_gene: TRBD2; abundance: .; CDR3aa: CASSEAILAGEQETQYF; CDR3nt: TGTGCCAGCAGTGAAGCGATTCTAGCGGGGGAACAAGAGACCCAGTACTTC
j_gene: TRBJ1-1; len: 15; v_gene: TRBV6-5; d_gene: .; abundance: .; CDR3aa: CASSYSLQGNTEAFF; CDR3nt: TGTGCCAGCAGTTACTCTTTACAGGGGAACACTGAAGCTTTCTTT
j_gene: TRBJ1-3; len: 16; v_gene: TRBV7-2; d_gene: TRBD1; abundance: .; CDR3aa: CASSYHGTEGGNTIYF; CDR3nt: TGTGCCAGCAGCTACCACGGGACAGAGGGAGGAAACACCATATATTTT
j_gene: TRBJ2-2; len: 14; v_gene: TRBV7-8; d_gene: .; abundance: .; CDR3aa: CASSLRGITGELFF; CDR3nt: TGTGCCAGCAGCTTAAGAGGAATCACCGGGGAGCTGTTTTTT
j_gene: TRBJ1-2; len: 14; v_gene: TRBV19; d_gene: .; abundance: many; CDR3aa: CASSNAVAYYGYTF; CDR3nt: TGTGCCAGTAGTAATGCGGTGGCCTACTATGGCTACACCTTC
j_gene: TRBJ1-2; len: 18; v_gene: TRBV19; d_gene: TRBD1; abundance: .; CDR3aa: CASSIVNPGQGANYGYTF; CDR3nt: TGTGCCAGTAGTATAGTTAACCCGGGACAGGGGGCTAACTATGGCTACACCTTC
j_gene: TRBJ1-2; len: 14; v_gene: TRBV19; d_gene: .; abundance: .; CDR3aa: CASSMGRYTYGYTF; CDR3nt: TGTGCCAGTAGTATGGGCAGGTATACCTATGGCTACACCTTC
j_gene: TRBJ2-1; len: 14; v_gene: TRBV10-1; d_gene: .; abundance: .; CDR3aa: CASSEDNSYNEQFF; CDR3nt: TGCGCCAGCAGCGAGGACAACTCCTACAATGAGCAGTTCTTC
j_gene: TRBJ1-1; len: 14; v_gene: TRBV30; d_gene: .; abundance: .; CDR3aa: CAWQGFSYGTEAFF; CDR3nt: TGTGCCTGGCAGGGCTTTAGCTATGGCACTGAAGCTTTCTTT
j_gene: TRBJ2-3; len: 14; v_gene: TRBV5-1; d_gene: TRBD2; abundance: .; CDR3aa: CASSPGLERDTQYF; CDR3nt: TGCGCCAGCAGCCCGGGACTAGAGAGAGATACGCAGTATTTT
j_gene: TRBJ2-3; len: 16; v_gene: TRBV10-3; d_gene: TRBD2; abundance: .; CDR3aa: CAISEIAGGYTDTQYF; CDR3nt: TGTGCCATCAGTGAAATCGCGGGGGGATACACAGATACGCAGTATTTT
j_gene: TRBJ1-4; len: 15; v_gene: TRBV5-1; d_gene: .; abundance: .; CDR3aa: CASSLDGGAEEKLFF; CDR3nt: TGCGCCAGCAGCTTGGATGGGGGCGCGGAAGAAAAACTGTTTTTT
j_gene: TRBJ2-7; len: 13; v_gene: TRBV28; d_gene: TRBD1; abundance: .; CDR3aa: CASRLTGGYEQYF; CDR3nt: TGTGCCAGCAGACTGACAGGGGGCTACGAGCAGTACTTC
j_gene: TRBJ1-2; len: 17; v_gene: TRBV28; d_gene: .; abundance: .; CDR3aa: CASSLVQNYPFHYGYTF; CDR3nt: TGTGCCAGCAGTTTGGTACAGAATTATCCCTTCCACTATGGCTACACCTTC
j_gene: TRBJ2-5; len: 12; v_gene: TRBV12-3/TRBV12-4; d_gene: .; abundance: .; CDR3aa: CASSFLMETQYF; CDR3nt: TGTGCCAGCAGTTTCTTAATGGAGACCCAGTACTTC
j_gene: TRBJ1-2; len: 12; v_gene: TRBV10-2; d_gene: .; abundance: .; CDR3aa: CASSDSVYGYTF; CDR3nt: TGCGCCAGCAGTGATTCTGTATATGGCTACACCTTC